This T cell receptor beta chain was obtained from a study of T cells after posttransplantation cyclophosphamide. The CDR3 has 18 amino acids. The trim removed 5 bases at V and 3 bases at J, leaving 13 bases unmatched. Germline CDR1 reads SGHTA; CDR2 reads FQGTGA. The study, taken as a whole, reports: Tissue-infiltrating T cells from skin or gut overlapped little with blood T cells.

Controls had myeloablative marrow grafts with methotrexate and calcineurin inhibitor, sampled at 1 year. Clones were read by immunoSEQ multiplex PCR, and TCRdb kept only the in-frame ones, dropping some. The sample lists about 15,000 clones; around 87% were seen once. Note on this clone: Its antigen is undetermined.

The starting material was PBMCs, obtained after an allogeneic stem cell transplant with a calcineurin inhibitor and methotrexate. The receptor's source is a male patient between 50 and 60 years old who received an allogeneic stem cell transplant from an unrelated donor, was CMV-positive, and had chronic GVHD only. Some T cells may possibly be graft donor cells. The gene calls are TRBV7-3 and TRBJ2-6, with 7 nucleotides matching TRBD1. CDR3 coding DNA: TGTGCCAGCAGCCCTTCCACAGGGGCCCCCTTTGGGGCCAACGTCCTGACTTTC. Protein: CASSPSTGAPFGANVLTF.